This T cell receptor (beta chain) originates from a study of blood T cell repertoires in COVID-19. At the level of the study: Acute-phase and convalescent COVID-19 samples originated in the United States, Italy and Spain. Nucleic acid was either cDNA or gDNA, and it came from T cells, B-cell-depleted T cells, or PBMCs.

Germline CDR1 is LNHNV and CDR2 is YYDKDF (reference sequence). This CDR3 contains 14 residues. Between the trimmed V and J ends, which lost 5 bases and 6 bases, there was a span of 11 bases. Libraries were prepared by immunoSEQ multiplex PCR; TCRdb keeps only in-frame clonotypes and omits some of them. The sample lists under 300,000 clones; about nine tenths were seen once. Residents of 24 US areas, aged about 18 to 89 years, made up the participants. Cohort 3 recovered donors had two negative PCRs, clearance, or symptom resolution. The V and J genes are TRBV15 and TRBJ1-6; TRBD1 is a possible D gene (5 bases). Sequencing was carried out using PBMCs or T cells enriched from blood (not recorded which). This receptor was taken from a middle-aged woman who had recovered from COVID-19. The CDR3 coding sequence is TGTGCCACCAGCCGAGGGGCCAGTAATTCACCCCTCCACTTT. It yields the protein CATSRGASNSPLHF.